The clone carrying this TCR beta chain was recorded at least ten times. Blood draws of 5.5 to 6 milliliters of peripheral blood occurred at each of two time points. This record belongs to a study of prognosis after radiotherapy for stage I lung cancer. The overall study: The study gave no patient concurrent therapy with stereotactic body radiotherapy.

The authors amplified TCR beta CDR3 from genomic DNA using two-round multiplex PCR. Initially, in first-round PCR, primers specific to each TRBV and TRBJ gene were used. MiXCR, applied by TCRdb to the multiplex PCR reads, yields one record per CDR3 protein. This table has about 14,000 distinct CDR3 sequences, approximately 31% appearing once. Germline V gives CDR1 DFQATT, CDR2 SNEGSKA (reference sequence). The CDR3 spans 13 residues. Trimming cost V 3 bases and J 6 bases, with 12 bases left between them. The chain couples TRBV20-1 to TRBJ1-5, with a possible D match to TRBD1 (6 bases). This receptor was identified in a donor aged 50 or older with non-small cell lung cancer. The sequenced sample was PBMCs, obtained before or after stereotactic body radiation therapy (not recorded which). The CDR3 protein is CSASRLGGQPQHF. The CDR3 DNA reads as TGCAGTGCTAGTCGGCTAGGGGGTCAGCCCCAGCATTTT.